The 23 T cell receptor beta chains below were found in one sample sequenced in a study of patients and donors after allogeneic stem cell transplantation (dated by TCRdb to about 2020). Library preparation was by RT-PCR. Reads for this sample came from a NextSeq 550. TCRdb handled the public reads itself, with Q25 trimming in fastp and clone calling in MiXCR, and kept productive beta chains. Every CDR3 protein is listed once, alongside the most common genes and DNA of its rows. The sample data list hundreds of thousands of distinct CDR3 sequences, and 13% to 15% of these were observed just once. The ten largest clones add up to 11% of the sample. Sequencing was done on a sample of blood, either unsorted or a sorted T cell fraction (not recorded which). Receptor source: a human donor who was either an allogeneic HSCT recipient or a stem cell or donor lymphocyte infusion donor (not recorded which). It is not recorded whose cells these are; they may come from a transplant donor.

This clonotype was found many times. V usage is TRBV5-1 and J usage is TRBJ2-3; D is possibly TRBD2 (5 bases). The CDR3 has 14 amino acids. CDR1 is SGHRS, CDR2 YFSETQ, per germline. Trimming removed 4 bases at V and 6 bases at J, with 15 bases between. This CDR3 reads CASSPAAYTDTQYF. The CDR3 nucleotides are TGCGCCAGCAGCCCAGCGGCTTACACCGATACGCAGTATTTT.

The rearrangement uses TRBV20-1 and TRBJ2-5; the D gene is possibly TRBD2 (5 bases). V shed 3 bases and J shed 4 bases, with 15 bases lying between them. CDR1 and CDR2 from the germline V gene are DFQATT and SNEGSKA (reference sequence). The CDR3 length is 14 residues. CDR3 amino acids: CSASNLAGAETQYF. CDR3 sequence (DNA): TGCAGTGCTAGTAACCTAGCTGGCGCAGAGACCCAGTACTTC.

The gene calls are TRBV4-1 and TRBJ2-7; TRBD2 matches at 12 bases. Germline CDR1 reads MGHRA; CDR2 reads YSYEKL. This CDR3 has 18 amino acids. V lost 5 bases, J lost 2 bases, and 13 bases stayed unmatched. The CDR3 loop is CASSDTGRLAGATYEQYF. The CDR3 bases are TGCGCCAGCAGCGACACTGGGCGACTAGCGGGAGCGACCTACGAGCAGTACTTC.

The J gene is TRBJ2-3, the V gene TRBV20-1; 8 positions agree with TRBD2. Germline V lookup: CDR1 DFQATT, CDR2 SNEGSKA (reference sequence). This CDR3 is built from 15 residues. Germline trimming cut 3 bases from V and 1 base from J; bases unmatched to any gene: 6. DNA of the CDR3: TGCAGTGCTAGCCCCCCCGGGGGGGGCACAGATACGCAGTATTTT. The encoded protein is CSASPPGGGTDTQYF.

This clonotype was counted many times. This chain's CDR3 is CARTRSEQYF. CDR3 in DNA: TGTGCCAGGACTAGGTCCGAGCAGTACTTC. This chain connects TRBV19 to TRBJ2-7; possible D gene TRBD2, 6 bases. Germline V lookup: CDR1 LNHDA, CDR2 SQIVND (reference sequence). CDR3 size: 10 residues. Between the trimmed V and J ends, which lost 9 bases and 6 bases, there was a span of 9 bases.

The chain carries TRBV7-2 and TRBJ2-2; D remains unclear. Germline CDR1 SGHTA, CDR2 FQGNSA. This CDR3 has 13 amino acids. Trimming removed 1 base from V and 6 bases from J, with 6 bases in between. CDR3 amino acids: CASSLGVSGELFF. CDR3 coding DNA: TGTGCCAGCAGCTTAGGGGTGTCCGGGGAGCTGTTTTTT.

The rearrangement joins TRBV6-1 to TRBJ1-3, with D unclear. This CDR3 contains 14 residues. Per the germline V gene, CDR1 is MNHNS and CDR2 is SASEGT. V was clipped by 7 bases and J by 5 bases, with 15 bases between them. The CDR3 DNA sequence: TGTGCCAGCACCGACCCGAAAGGGAGAAACACCATATATTTT. This codes for CASTDPKGRNTIYF.

This clonotype turned up a few times. The rearrangement links TRBV6-1 to TRBJ2-7; the D is unclear. Germline CDR1 is MNHNS and CDR2 is SASEGT. Trimming stripped 0 bases from V and 3 bases from J, with 6 bases between. The CDR3 has 13 residues. CDR3 sequence: CASSEAFNYEQYF. In DNA, the CDR3 is TGTGCCAGCAGTGAAGCGTTCAACTACGAGCAGTACTTC.

This clonotype was seen many times. The chain joins TRBV12-3 or TRBV12-4 to TRBJ1-1; D gene uncertain. The CDR3 length is 12 residues. V dropped 5 bases and J dropped 6 bases, with 10 bases sitting between them. CDR3 in amino acids: CASSHGRAEAFF. The CDR3 DNA follows: TGTGCCAGCAGTCATGGGAGGGCTGAAGCTTTCTTT.

In regard to this clonotype: A much bigger clone sits one base away, suggesting this may be a read error. The chain links TRBV7-2 to TRBJ2-3; D gene ambiguous. CDR1 SGHTA and CDR2 FQGNSA come from the germline V gene. Trimming pared 1 base from V and 0 bases from J, leaving 8 bases between. The CDR3 runs 15 residues. CDR3 amino acids: CASSLDVTSTDTQYF. CDR3 DNA sequence: TGTGCCAGCAGCTTAGACGTAACTAGCACAGATACGCAGTATTTT.

This clonotype appeared a few times. The chain carries TRBV5-1 and TRBJ1-2, with TRBD1 as a possible D gene (6 bases). Deletions cut 2 bases from V and 3 bases from J, with 17 bases between. The CDR3 extends over 16 amino acids. The germline CDR1 and CDR2 sequences are SGHRS and YFSETQ. The CDR3 reads CASSFRRGHPDYGYTF. Written as DNA, the CDR3 is TGCGCCAGCAGCTTTCGGAGGGGACATCCCGACTATGGCTACACCTTC.

The chain joins TRBV6-2 or TRBV6-3 to TRBJ1-6, with D unresolved. The CDR3 length is 13 residues. V lost 6 bases and J lost 6, with 9 bases in between. Per the germline V gene, CDR1 is MNHEY and CDR2 is SVGEGT. CDR3 in amino acids: CASSRGLNSPLHF. The CDR3 nucleotides read TGTGCCAGCAGCCGAGGACTTAATTCACCCCTCCACTTT.

This clonotype came up many times. The chain carries TRBV5-6 and TRBJ2-5, with TRBD2 matching over 11 bases. This CDR3 has 15 residues. From germline, CDR1 is SGHDT and CDR2 YYEEEE. Germline trimming cut 2 bases from V and 5 bases from J; bases unmatched to any gene: 5. The CDR3 protein is CASSFTSGGRETQYF. The CDR3 bases are TGTGCCAGCAGCTTTACTAGCGGGGGTCGGGAGACCCAGTACTTC.

This clonotype was counted ten times or more. The J gene is TRBJ2-6, the V gene TRBV18; D is unresolved. The V gene's germline CDR1 is KGHSH and CDR2 LQKENI. CDR3 size: 16 residues. Trimming left V 2 bases short and J 1 base short, with 9 bases between. CDR3 residues: CASSPKWASGANVLTF. The CDR3 DNA is TGTGCCAGCTCACCAAAATGGGCTTCTGGGGCCAACGTCCTGACTTTC.

As concerns this clonotype: The junction and the germline gene differ at one end; a read error may be behind it. The chain recombines TRBV15 with TRBJ2-1; 8 positions agree with TRBD2. The CDR3 spans 14 residues. From germline, CDR1 is LNHNV and CDR2 YYDKDF (reference sequence). CDR3 nucleotide sequence: TGTGCCACCAGCAGAGGGACTAGCTACAGTGAGCAGTTCTTC. Translating it yields CATSRGTSYSEQFF. The complete variable domain, with remaining parts taken from reference TRBV15 and TRBJ2-1, reads DAMVIQNPRYQVTQFGKPVTLSCSQTLNHNVMYWYQQKSSQAPKLLFHYYDKDFNNEADTPDNFQSRRPNTSFCFLDIRSPGLGDTAMYLCATSRGTSYSEQFFGPGTRLTVL.

This clonotype was picked up a small number of times. The rearrangement joins TRBV4-1 to TRBJ2-7; D might be TRBD2 (6 bases). Trimming removed 8 bases at V and 5 bases at J, with 22 bases between. The germline CDR1 and CDR2 sequences are MGHRA and YSYEKL. The CDR3 contains 15 residues. CDR3 sequence (DNA): TGCGCCAGCCGAAAAGGGGAACTAGCTGGAGACGAGCAGTACTTC. Residues: CASRKGELAGDEQYF.

This clonotype was found many times. The CDR3 DNA sequence: TGCAGCGTTGAGTTCGCGGGGGGGCCGCGAGAGACCCAGTACTTC. This translates into CSVEFAGGPRETQYF. The chain has TRBV29-1 and TRBJ2-5; 9 nucleotides match TRBD2. The CDR3 has 15 residues. V gave up 3 bases and J gave up 4 bases; unmatched junction bases: 9. Looked up from germline, CDR1 is SQVTM and CDR2 is ANQGSEA.

The chain uses TRBV6-2 or TRBV6-3 and TRBJ2-2; 8 bases map to TRBD1. CDR3 size: 16 residues. Germline CDR1 reads MNHEY; CDR2 reads SVGEGT. V gave up 1 base and J gave up 6 bases; unmatched junction bases: 7. CDR3 DNA: TGTGCCAGCAGTTACTATGGCAGGGGGCAGGCCGGGGAGCTGTTTTTT. Translation: CASSYYGRGQAGELFF.

The chain couples TRBV7-2 to TRBJ2-1; 7 nucleotides line up with TRBD2. V trimming: 4 bases; J trimming: 0 bases; junction bases outside the gene matches: 9. The CDR3 extends over 17 amino acids. Germline-derived CDR1 and CDR2 are SGHTA and FQGNSA. In DNA form, the CDR3 reads TGTGCCAGCAGCTCGCTGACTAGCTCAAGCTCCTACAATGAGCAGTTCTTC. Its protein product is CASSSLTSSSSYNEQFF.

Here the CDR3 DNA reads TGTGCCAGCAGCGGTAGGGTGTCGAGCGAGACGGGTTTCTTT. Protein: CASSGRVSSETGFF. The chain recombines TRBV5-6 with TRBJ1-1; D gene uncertain. The V gene lost 4 bases and the J gene lost 13 bases, with 23 bases spanning the gap. The CDR3 loop spans 14 amino acids. Germline V gene data show CDR1 as SGHDT and CDR2 as YYEEEE.

V usage is TRBV20-1 and J usage is TRBJ2-5; 7 bases align to TRBD1. Looked up from germline, CDR1 is DFQATT and CDR2 is SNEGSKA (reference sequence). The CDR3 is made up of 15 amino acids. The trim removed 5 bases at V and 7 bases at J, leaving 16 bases unmatched. CDR3 sequence reads: CSAGNPGGIGGTQYF. CDR3 nucleotides: TGCAGTGCTGGAAATCCAGGGGGTATTGGGGGGACCCAGTACTTC.

Many counts were recorded for this clonotype. The chain joins TRBV20-1 to TRBJ2-2; no clear D. This CDR3 contains 11 residues. Per germline, CDR1 DFQATT and CDR2 SNEGSKA (reference sequence). Trimming stripped 6 bases from V and 9 bases from J, with 11 bases between. The CDR3 DNA reads as TGCAGTGCATCCCCATCCAGGGAGCTGTTTTTT. It yields the protein CSASPSRELFF.

The chain couples TRBV6-1 to TRBJ2-2; D gene ambiguous. Looked up from germline, CDR1 is MNHNS and CDR2 is SASEGT. The germline V and J ends were trimmed by 6 bases and 2 bases, with 4 bases remaining between them. The CDR3 covers 12 residues. The CDR3 here is CASRGNTGELFF. The CDR3 DNA sequence: TGTGCCAGCAGGGGAAACACCGGGGAGCTGTTTTTT.